The entry below gives a single T cell receptor (beta chain) sequence along with its context. The source of the sample is a study of T cell responses to AZD1222 COVID-19 vaccine. V lost 0 bases, J lost 0 bases, and 7 bases lay in between. The CDR3 sequence is 14 residues long. CDR1 is SGDLS and CDR2 is YYNGEE in the germline V gene. Pooled together were second doses at about 4 or about 12 weeks. Some clones are missing from TCRdb's copy, which holds only in-frame ones; the method was immunoSEQ multiplex PCR. The sample comprises approximately 77,000 clones, roughly 88% of which are singletons, and roughly 3.2% rests with the top ten.

J is TRBJ2-7 and V is TRBV9; no firm D call. The sequence was collected from an adult who received the AZD1222 COVID-19 vaccine. This specimen consisted of peripheral blood, obtained 28 days after the second AZD1222 dose. The CDR3 loop is CASSVVYDSYEQYF. As DNA, the CDR3 is TGTGCCAGCAGCGTAGTGTACGACTCCTACGAGCAGTACTTC.